The 30 T cell receptor beta chains given below trace back to one sample, sequenced in a study of CD8 T cell repertoires and HIV-1 epitope variants. TCRdb's table, derived via immunoSEQ multiplex PCR, lists solely in-frame clones and lacks some. Of roughly 5,400 clones listed, 64% are singletons. Antigens of these TCRs are unknown. What was sequenced was cultured CD8+ T cells derived from PBMCs. These receptors all stem from a male donor with HIV.

This chain uses TRBV7-2 with TRBJ1-1; D gene unclear. The germline V gene has CDR1 SGHTA and CDR2 FQGNSA. This CDR3 is built from 16 residues. V dropped 0 bases and J dropped 0 bases, with 11 bases sitting between them. CDR3 protein: CASSLASFALNTEAFF. The CDR3 DNA reads as TGTGCCAGCAGCTTAGCAAGTTTTGCGTTGAACACTGAAGCTTTCTTT.

The rearrangement uses TRBV6-6 and TRBJ2-4, with D unclear. The length of the CDR3 is 14 residues. From germline, CDR1 is MNHNY and CDR2 SVGAGI (reference sequence). Deletions cut 0 bases from V and 3 bases from J, with 6 bases between. The CDR3 region is CASSYSPGKNIQYF. The CDR3 DNA reads as TGTGCCAGCAGTTACTCCCCGGGCAAAAACATTCAGTACTTC.

The sample holds a few counts of this clone. This chain uses TRBV6-5 with TRBJ1-1; D might be TRBD1 (6 bases). In germline, CDR1 is MNHEY, CDR2 SVGAGI. Trimming pared 5 bases from V and 3 bases from J, leaving 13 bases between. The CDR3 sequence is 14 residues long. The CDR3 sequence: CASSQSSGDTEAFF. The CDR3 nucleotides are TGTGCCAGCAGTCAGAGCTCAGGGGACACTGAAGCTTTCTTT.

There are a few counts of this clone. This chain links TRBV25-1 with TRBJ2-7; D tentatively reads TRBD1 or TRBD2 (6 bases each). V dropped 4 bases and J dropped 3 bases, with 10 bases sitting between them. The germline gives CDR1 MGHDK, CDR2 SYGVNS. The CDR3 is 13 amino acids. The CDR3 loop reads CASSVEGHYEQYF. CDR3 DNA sequence: TGTGCCAGCAGTGTGGAGGGACACTACGAGCAGTACTTC.

V gene TRBV7-6 combines with J gene TRBJ1-6; unclear D gene. Trimming took off 2 bases at V and 0 bases at J, with 11 bases between the two ends. This CDR3 region has 17 residues. The germline gives CDR1 SGHVS, CDR2 FNYEAQ. CDR3 in DNA: TGTGCCAGCAGCTTATCCGAGTATAGCTCCTATAATTCACCCCTCCACTTT. It codes for CASSLSEYSSYNSPLHF.

The genes are TRBV5-8 and TRBJ1-2; 7 bases are shared with TRBD1. The CDR3 has 12 residues. Looked up from germline, CDR1 is SGHTS and CDR2 is YDEGEE. With 4 bases clipped from V and 8 bases from J, the junction kept 5 bases outside the gene matches. In DNA form, the CDR3 reads TGTGCCAGCAGCCCTGGGACAGTCGGCTACACCTTC. Amino acids: CASSPGTVGYTF.

This chain connects TRBV15 to TRBJ2-5; D call uncertain. Trimming left V 0 bases short and J 2 bases short, with 10 bases between. The CDR3 length is 15 residues. Germline values: CDR1 LNHNV, CDR2 YYDKDF (reference sequence). CDR3 region: CATSRDRGVQETQYF. CDR3 DNA: TGTGCCACCAGCAGAGATAGAGGTGTGCAAGAGACCCAGTACTTC. Full variable domain (missing parts from reference TRBV15 and TRBJ2-5): DAMVIQNPRYQVTQFGKPVTLSCSQTLNHNVMYWYQQKSSQAPKLLFHYYDKDFNNEADTPDNFQSRRPNTSFCFLDIRSPGLGDTAMYLCATSRDRGVQETQYFGPGTRLLVL.

The chain couples TRBV13 to TRBJ2-5; the D call may be TRBD1 or TRBD2 (5 bases each). Near its end, the DNA agrees better with TRBJ2-7, so the J call may be wrong. CDR1 is PRHDT and CDR2 is FYEKMQ in the germline V gene (reference sequence). The CDR3 totals 16 residues. CDR3 residues: CASSLGPPTASYEQYF. CDR3 nucleotides: TGTGCCAGCAGCTTGGGACCGCCGACTGCCTCCTACGAGCAGTACTTC.

The CDR3 spells CASSQGGRNTEAFF. The CDR3 DNA follows: TGCGCCAGCAGCCAAGGAGGAAGGAACACTGAAGCTTTCTTT. This chain connects TRBV4-3 to TRBJ1-1, with D unresolved. In germline, CDR1 is LGHNA, CDR2 YSLEER. The CDR3 has 14 residues. Between the trimmed V and J ends, which lost 1 base and 1 base, there was a span of 7 bases.

The genes are TRBV5-1 and TRBJ1-1; D unresolved. The CDR3 has 13 amino acids. Germline V lookup: CDR1 SGHRS, CDR2 YFSETQ. Trimming left V 0 bases short and J 6 bases short, with 9 bases between. CDR3 in DNA: TGCGCCAGCAGCTTGGGGTATGGTTCTGAAGCTTTCTTT. Translation: CASSLGYGSEAFF.

The chain combines TRBV4-3 with TRBJ2-2, with no clear D. Germline V gene data show CDR1 as LGHNA and CDR2 as YSLEER. There are 16 residues in the CDR3. Trimming shortened V by 1 base and J by 4 bases, and 13 bases separated the two germline ends. CDR3 amino acids: CASSQVTPDTTGELFF. In DNA form, the CDR3 reads TGCGCCAGCAGCCAAGTTACTCCAGACACCACCGGGGAGCTGTTTTTT.

In nucleotides, the CDR3 is TGTGCCAGCAGCCAATTTAGGACTAGCGGGGACAATGAGCAGTTCTTC. Residues: CASSQFRTSGDNEQFF. V is TRBV16 and J is TRBJ2-1; 12 nucleotides match TRBD2. V dropped 1 base and J dropped 5; count of bases not matched to a gene: 3. The CDR3 extends over 16 amino acids. CDR1 KGHSY and CDR2 FQNENV come from the germline V gene.

The chain has TRBV15 and TRBJ2-4, with D maybe TRBD2 (6 bases). Trimming stripped 6 bases from V and 5 bases from J, with 14 bases between. The CDR3 spans 14 residues. Per germline, CDR1 LNHNV and CDR2 YYDKDF (reference sequence). CDR3: CATRGGEIQNIQYF. CDR3 DNA: TGTGCCACCAGGGGGGGTGAAATTCAAAACATTCAGTACTTC.

This sequence joins TRBV14 and TRBJ2-6; the D gene is possibly TRBD2 (5 bases). V lost 0 bases, J lost 2 bases, and 14 bases lay in between. CDR1 and CDR2 from the germline V gene are SGHDN and FVKESK. The CDR3 has 18 amino acids. Here the CDR3 reads CASSQETGRSAGANVLTF. CDR3 coding DNA: TGTGCCAGCAGCCAAGAAACGGGGAGATCGGCTGGGGCCAACGTCCTGACTTTC.

The chain combines TRBV4-3 with TRBJ2-1; 12 bases are a match to TRBD2. J lost 10 bases, V lost 3 bases, and 7 bases had no gene match. The V gene's germline CDR1 is LGHNA and CDR2 YSLEER. The CDR3 totals 15 residues. CDR3 region: CASSHRLAGEGEQFF. The CDR3 nucleotides read TGCGCCAGCAGCCACCGACTAGCGGGGGAGGGCGAGCAGTTCTTC.

This clone is labeled large. This sequence joins TRBV4-2 and TRBJ1-2; TRBD1 aligns across 7 bases. The CDR3 is 15 residues long. Germline V gene data show CDR1 as LGHNA and CDR2 as YNFKEQ. The ends lost 4 bases at V and 7 bases at J; junction bases unmatched: 12. The CDR3 region has the DNA TGTGCCAGCAGCCTAGGGGACAGCGGGAGGGGTGGCTACACCTTC. It yields the protein CASSLGDSGRGGYTF.

The CDR3 region has the DNA TGTGCCAGCCGGGGATATCCTACAGGGGTTAACTATGGCTACACCTTC. It yields the protein CASRGYPTGVNYGYTF. This rearrangement joins TRBV28 to TRBJ1-2; TRBD1 aligns across 7 bases. V lost 8 bases, J lost 1 base, and 13 bases stayed unmatched. From germline, CDR1 is MDHEN and CDR2 SYDVKM. There are 16 residues in the CDR3.

The CDR3 nucleotides read TGTGCCAGCAGCAACTATAATTCACCCCTCCACTTT. The encoded protein is CASSNYNSPLHF. J is TRBJ1-6 and V is TRBV7-9; D is unresolved. Germline CDR1 reads SEHNR; CDR2 reads FQNEAQ (reference sequence). This CDR3 region has 12 residues. Trimming cost V 5 bases and J 3 bases, with 2 bases left between them. The complete variable domain, with remaining parts taken from reference TRBV7-9 and TRBJ1-6, reads DTGVSQNPRHKITKRGQNVTFRCDPISEHNRLYWYRQTLGQGPEFLTYFQNEAQLEKSRLLSDRFSAERPKGSFSTLEIQRTEQGDSAMYLCASSNYNSPLHFGNGTRLTVT.

The V gene is TRBV7-2, the J gene TRBJ2-5, with D hard to call. The J call may be in error: the DNA end matches TRBJ2-7 better. CDR1 SGHTA and CDR2 FQGNSA come from the germline V gene. The CDR3 consists of 12 residues. In DNA form, the CDR3 reads TGTGCCAGCAGCTTAGTCGGTGACGAGCAGTACTTC. Its protein is CASSLVGDEQYF.

V gene TRBV29-1 combines with J gene TRBJ2-7, with 7 bases aligning to TRBD1. The CDR3 has 13 residues. The junction had 8 bases not matched to a gene; V was cut back by 8 bases and J by 1 base. Germline assignment: CDR1 SQVTM and CDR2 ANQGSEA. For the CDR3, the DNA is TGCAGCTTTTCGGACAGGACGTCCTACGAGCAGTACTTC. This encodes CSFSDRTSYEQYF.

Sample share makes this clone large. The chain links TRBV28 to TRBJ1-1; tentative D call: TRBD1 (6 bases). In germline, CDR1 is MDHEN, CDR2 SYDVKM. V was cut by 10 bases and J by 1 base, with 16 bases left in between. This CDR3 comprises 14 residues. CDR3 coding DNA: TGTGCCACCTTTCCGACAGGCTCGAACACTGAAGCTTTCTTT. As protein: CATFPTGSNTEAFF.

The table lists this clone with a few counts. The chain has TRBV29-1 and TRBJ2-1; D remains unclear. Trimming pared 3 bases from V and 0 bases from J, leaving 0 bases between. The CDR3 extends over 11 amino acids. Per the germline V gene, CDR1 is SQVTM and CDR2 is ANQGSEA. The DNA for the CDR3 is TGCAGCGTTGACTCCTACAATGAGCAGTTCTTC. Translating gives CSVDSYNEQFF.

The chain is built from TRBV23-1 and TRBJ2-5, with TRBD1 matching 7 bases. TRBV23-1 is identified as an open reading frame with a role that is uncertain. The ends lost 6 bases at V and 5 bases at J; junction bases unmatched: 12. This CDR3 is built from 15 residues. The CDR3 loop reads CASSQKDRVGETQYF. The CDR3 DNA reads as TGCGCCAGCAGCCAAAAAGACAGGGTGGGTGAGACCCAGTACTTC.

The chain couples TRBV6-6 to TRBJ1-4; 8 nucleotides align to TRBD1. V gave up 0 bases and J gave up 6 bases; unmatched junction bases: 3. The CDR3 sequence is 15 residues long. Germline lookup yields CDR1 MNHNY and CDR2 SVGAGI (reference sequence). CDR3 loop: CASSYSDRDHEKLFF. The CDR3 nucleotides read TGTGCCAGCAGTTACTCGGACAGGGATCATGAAAAACTGTTTTTT.

The chain links TRBV28 to TRBJ2-1, with a tentative D call TRBD1 (6 bases). Between the trimmed V and J ends, which lost 2 bases and 7 bases, there was a span of 15 bases. Looked up from germline, CDR1 is MDHEN and CDR2 is SYDVKM. CDR3 size: 15 residues. The CDR3: CASSLGWTDGNEQFF. For the CDR3, the DNA is TGTGCCAGCAGTTTAGGTTGGACAGACGGGAATGAGCAGTTCTTC. Full variable domain (outside the CDR3, taken from reference TRBV28 and TRBJ2-1): DVKVTQSSRYLVKRTGEKVFLECVQDMDHENMFWYRQDPGLGLRLIYFSYDVKMKEKGDIPEGYSVSREKKERFSLILESASTNQTSMYLCASSLGWTDGNEQFFGPGTRLTVL.

This clone occurred a few times. The rearrangement links TRBV6-5 to TRBJ2-7; the D gene could be TRBD1 or TRBD2 (5 bases each). Germline V lookup: CDR1 MNHEY, CDR2 SVGAGI. V was clipped by 6 bases and J by 2 bases, with 14 bases between them. The CDR3 consists of 14 residues. CDR3 DNA: TGTGCCAGCAGCCCCGGGGCGATTACCTACGAGCAGTACTTC. Amino acid sequence: CASSPGAITYEQYF.

V and J are TRBV4-2 and TRBJ2-1; D gene ambiguous. V gave up 1 base and J gave up 5 bases, with 3 bases separating them. The germline CDR1 and CDR2 sequences are LGHNA and YNFKEQ. The CDR3 has 12 amino acids. Here the CDR3 DNA reads TGTGCCAGCAGCCAAGCAAACAATGAGCAGTTCTTC. Residues: CASSQANNEQFF.

The chain joins TRBV7-8 to TRBJ1-2, with 7 positions matching TRBD1. The CDR3 loop spans 15 amino acids. V gave up 5 bases and J gave up 6 bases; unmatched junction bases: 12. CDR1 is SGHVS, CDR2 FQNEAQ, per germline. The CDR3 here is CASSQGSGQGDGYTF. As DNA, the CDR3 is TGTGCCAGCAGCCAAGGGTCAGGCCAGGGGGATGGCTACACCTTC.

This clone was recorded a few times. The CDR3 here is CASSLQGDYEQYF. For the CDR3, the DNA is TGTGCCAGCAGCTTACAGGGGGACTACGAGCAGTACTTC. The chain combines TRBV5-6 with TRBJ2-7, with 8 bases matching TRBD1. V dropped 2 bases and J dropped 3; count of bases not matched to a gene: 1. This CDR3 is built from 13 residues. Germline V gene data show CDR1 as SGHDT and CDR2 as YYEEEE.

Only a few counts were recorded for this clone. Here the CDR3 DNA reads TGTGCCAGCAGCTTACAGGGGACGAATAATTCACCCCTCCACTTT. Its translation: CASSLQGTNNSPLHF. J is TRBJ1-6 and V is TRBV13; D may be TRBD1 (6 bases). The CDR3 is 15 residues long. CDR1 is PRHDT and CDR2 is FYEKMQ in the germline V gene (reference sequence). V was clipped by 2 bases and J by 5 bases, with 10 bases between them. Using reference TRBV13 and TRBJ1-6 for the parts outside the CDR3, the full variable domain is AAGVIQSPRHLIKEKRETATLKCYPIPRHDTVYWYQQGPGQDPQFLISFYEKMQSDKGSIPDRFSAQQFSDYHSELNMSSLELGDSALYFCASSLQGTNNSPLHFGNGTRLTVT.